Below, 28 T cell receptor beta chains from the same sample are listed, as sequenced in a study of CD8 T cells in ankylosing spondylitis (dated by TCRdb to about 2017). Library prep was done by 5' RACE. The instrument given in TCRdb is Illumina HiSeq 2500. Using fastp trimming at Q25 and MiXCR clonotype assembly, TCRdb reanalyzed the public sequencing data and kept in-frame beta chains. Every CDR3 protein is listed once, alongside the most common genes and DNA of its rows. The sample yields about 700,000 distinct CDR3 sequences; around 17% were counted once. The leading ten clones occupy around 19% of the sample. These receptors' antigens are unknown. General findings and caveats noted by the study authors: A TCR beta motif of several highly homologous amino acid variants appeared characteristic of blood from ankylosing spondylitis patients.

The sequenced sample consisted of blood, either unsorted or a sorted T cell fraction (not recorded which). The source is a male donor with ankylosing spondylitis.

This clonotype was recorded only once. The CDR3: CASSVAYGEGTGELFF. The CDR3 DNA is TGTGCCAGCAGCGTAGCTTACGGGGAGGGGACCGGGGAGCTGTTTTTT. The V call is TRBV9, the J call TRBJ2-2; TRBD2 matches at 7 bases. In germline, CDR1 is SGDLS, CDR2 YYNGEE. The CDR3 contains 16 residues. V dropped 0 bases and J dropped 5; count of bases not matched to a gene: 7.

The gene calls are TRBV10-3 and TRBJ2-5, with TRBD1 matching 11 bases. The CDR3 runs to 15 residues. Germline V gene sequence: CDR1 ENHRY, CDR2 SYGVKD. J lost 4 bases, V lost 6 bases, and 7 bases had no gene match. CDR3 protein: CAIRAGQGAGETQYF. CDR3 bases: TGTGCCATCAGGGCAGGACAGGGGGCAGGAGAGACCCAGTACTTC.

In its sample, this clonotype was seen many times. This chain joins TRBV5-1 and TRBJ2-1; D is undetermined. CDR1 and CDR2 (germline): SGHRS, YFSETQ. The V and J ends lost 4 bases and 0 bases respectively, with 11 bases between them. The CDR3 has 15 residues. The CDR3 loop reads CASSPLVGSYNEQFF. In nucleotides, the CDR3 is TGCGCCAGCAGCCCCCTAGTAGGCTCCTACAATGAGCAGTTCTTC.

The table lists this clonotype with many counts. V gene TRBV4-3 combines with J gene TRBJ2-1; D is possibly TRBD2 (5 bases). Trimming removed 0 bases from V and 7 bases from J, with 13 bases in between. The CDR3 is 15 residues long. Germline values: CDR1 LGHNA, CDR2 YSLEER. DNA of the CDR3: TGCGCCAGCAGCCAAGATAGGGCGGGCGGGAATGAGCAGTTCTTC. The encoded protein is CASSQDRAGGNEQFF.

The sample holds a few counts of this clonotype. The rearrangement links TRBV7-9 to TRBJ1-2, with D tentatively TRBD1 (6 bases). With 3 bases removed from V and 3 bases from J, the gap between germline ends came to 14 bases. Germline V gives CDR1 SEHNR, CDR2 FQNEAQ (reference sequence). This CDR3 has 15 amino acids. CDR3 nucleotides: TGTGCCAGCAGCTTCGGGGGGCCTTGGGACTATGGCTACACCTTC. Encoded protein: CASSFGGPWDYGYTF.

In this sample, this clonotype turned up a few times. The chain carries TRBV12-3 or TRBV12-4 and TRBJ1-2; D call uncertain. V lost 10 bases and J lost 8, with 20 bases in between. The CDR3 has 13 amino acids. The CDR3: CATTTGGVRGYTF. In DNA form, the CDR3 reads TGTGCCACCACCACGGGTGGGGTGCGGGGCTACACCTTC.

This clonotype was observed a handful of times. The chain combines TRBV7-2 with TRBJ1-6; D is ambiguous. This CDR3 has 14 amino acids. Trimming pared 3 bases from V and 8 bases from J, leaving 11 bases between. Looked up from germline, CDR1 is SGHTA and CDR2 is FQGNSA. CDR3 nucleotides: TGTGCCAGCAGCTTGGGAAGGAGGGATTCACCCCTCCACTTT. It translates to CASSLGRRDSPLHF.

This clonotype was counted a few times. This CDR3 is CASSLGLHYNEQFF. The CDR3, as DNA: TGTGCCAGCAGCTTAGGTCTACACTACAATGAGCAGTTCTTC. This sequence joins TRBV11-2 and TRBJ2-1; D gene unclear. CDR1 is SGHAT and CDR2 is FQNNGV in the germline V gene. The V gene lost 1 base and the J gene lost 3 bases, with 7 bases spanning the gap. The CDR3 extends over 14 amino acids.

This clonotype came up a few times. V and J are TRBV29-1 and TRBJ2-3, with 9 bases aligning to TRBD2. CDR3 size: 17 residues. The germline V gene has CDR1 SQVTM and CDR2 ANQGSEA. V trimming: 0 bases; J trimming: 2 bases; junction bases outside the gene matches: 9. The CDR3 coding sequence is TGCAGCGTTGAAGAGTGGGGTCTAGCGGGGTTCACAGATACGCAGTATTTT. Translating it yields CSVEEWGLAGFTDTQYF.

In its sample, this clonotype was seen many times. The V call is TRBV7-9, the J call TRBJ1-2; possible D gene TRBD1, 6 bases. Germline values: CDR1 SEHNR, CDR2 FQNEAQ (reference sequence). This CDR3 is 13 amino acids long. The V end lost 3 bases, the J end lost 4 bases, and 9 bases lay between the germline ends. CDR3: CASSFTGTYGYTF. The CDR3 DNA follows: TGTGCCAGCAGCTTCACAGGGACCTATGGCTACACCTTC.

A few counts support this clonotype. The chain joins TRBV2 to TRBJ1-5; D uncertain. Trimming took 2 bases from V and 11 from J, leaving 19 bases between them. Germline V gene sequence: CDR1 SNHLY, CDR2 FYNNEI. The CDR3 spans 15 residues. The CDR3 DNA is TGTGCCAGCAGTGAATCGGAGACCCTGAAGTCAGCCCAGCATTTT. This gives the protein CASSESETLKSAQHF.

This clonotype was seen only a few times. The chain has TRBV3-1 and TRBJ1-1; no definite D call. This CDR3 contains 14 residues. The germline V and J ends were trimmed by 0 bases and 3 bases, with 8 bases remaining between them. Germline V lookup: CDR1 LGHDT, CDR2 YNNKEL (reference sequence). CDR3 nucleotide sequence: TGTGCCAGCAGCCAAGAGAACGGGGACACTGAAGCTTTCTTT. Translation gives CASSQENGDTEAFF. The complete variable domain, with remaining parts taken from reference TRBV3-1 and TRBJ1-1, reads DTAVSQTPKYLVTQMGNDKSIKCEQNLGHDTMYWYKQDSKKFLKIMFSYNNKELIINETVPNRFSPKSPDKAHLNLHINSLELGDSAVYFCASSQENGDTEAFFGQGTRLTVV.

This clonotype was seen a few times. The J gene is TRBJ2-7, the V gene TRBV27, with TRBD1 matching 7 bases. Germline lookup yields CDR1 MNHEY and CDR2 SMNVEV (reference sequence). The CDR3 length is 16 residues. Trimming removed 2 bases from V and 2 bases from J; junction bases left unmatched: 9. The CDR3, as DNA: TGTGCCAGCAGTTTAGACACTCCGGGACAGACCTACGAGCAGTACTTC. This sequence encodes CASSLDTPGQTYEQYF.

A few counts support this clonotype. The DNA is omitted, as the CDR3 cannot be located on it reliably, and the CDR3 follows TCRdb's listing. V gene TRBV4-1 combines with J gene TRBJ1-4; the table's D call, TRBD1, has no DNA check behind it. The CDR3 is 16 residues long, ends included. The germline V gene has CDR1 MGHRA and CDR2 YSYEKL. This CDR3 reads CASSQAGTGVKKNCFF.

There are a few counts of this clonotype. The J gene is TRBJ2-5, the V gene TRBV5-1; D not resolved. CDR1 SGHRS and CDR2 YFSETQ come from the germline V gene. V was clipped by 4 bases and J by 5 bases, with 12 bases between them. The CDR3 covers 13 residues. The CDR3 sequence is CASSNGMDETQYF. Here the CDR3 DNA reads TGCGCCAGCAGCAATGGTATGGATGAGACCCAGTACTTC.

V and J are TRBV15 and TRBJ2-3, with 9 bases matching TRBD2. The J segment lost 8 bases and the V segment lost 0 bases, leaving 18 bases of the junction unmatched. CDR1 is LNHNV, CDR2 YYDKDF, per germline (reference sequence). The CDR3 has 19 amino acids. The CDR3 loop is CATSRDMSSGTLPGGTQYF. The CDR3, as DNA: TGTGCCACCAGCAGAGATATGTCTAGCGGGACCCTGCCTGGGGGTACGCAGTATTTT. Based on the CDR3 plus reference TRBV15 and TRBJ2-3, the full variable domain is DAMVIQNPRYQVTQFGKPVTLSCSQTLNHNVMYWYQQKSSQAPKLLFHYYDKDFNNEADTPDNFQSRRPNTSFCFLDIRSPGLGDTAMYLCATSRDMSSGTLPGGTQYFGPGTRLTVL.

Here the CDR3 DNA reads TGCAGCGTTGACAGTGCACATTCAAACAATGAGCAGTTCTTC. Its translation: CSVDSAHSNNEQFF. The V gene is TRBV29-1, the J gene TRBJ2-1; no firm D call. The V gene's germline CDR1 is SQVTM and CDR2 ANQGSEA. The CDR3 has 14 residues. V was shortened by 3 bases and J by 5 bases, with 14 bases between the two germline ends.

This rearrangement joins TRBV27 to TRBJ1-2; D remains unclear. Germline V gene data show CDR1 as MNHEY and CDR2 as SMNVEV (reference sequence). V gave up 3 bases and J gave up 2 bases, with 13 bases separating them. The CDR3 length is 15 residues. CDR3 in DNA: TGTGCCAGCAGTTTCACCCCAGACCCAAACTATGGCTACACCTTC. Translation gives CASSFTPDPNYGYTF.

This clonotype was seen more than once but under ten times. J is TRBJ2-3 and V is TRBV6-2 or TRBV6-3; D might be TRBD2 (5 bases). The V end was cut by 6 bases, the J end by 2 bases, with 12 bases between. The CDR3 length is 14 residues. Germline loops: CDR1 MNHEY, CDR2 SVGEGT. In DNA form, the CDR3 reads TGTGCCAGCAGACAAGCGGAGGCCACAGATACGCAGTATTTT. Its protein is CASRQAEATDTQYF.

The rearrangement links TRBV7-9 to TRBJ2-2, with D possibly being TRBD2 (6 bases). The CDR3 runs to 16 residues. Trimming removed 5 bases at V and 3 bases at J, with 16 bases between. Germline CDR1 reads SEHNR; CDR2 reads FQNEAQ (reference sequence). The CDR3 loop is CASSPLSGVHTGELFF. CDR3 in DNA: TGTGCCAGCAGCCCCCTTTCGGGGGTGCACACCGGGGAGCTGTTTTTT.

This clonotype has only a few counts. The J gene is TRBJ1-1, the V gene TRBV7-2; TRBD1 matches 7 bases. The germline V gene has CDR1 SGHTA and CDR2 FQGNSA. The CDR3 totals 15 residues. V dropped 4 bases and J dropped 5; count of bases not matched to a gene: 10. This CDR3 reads CASSSNDRVGTEAFF. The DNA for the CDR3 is TGTGCCAGCAGCTCAAACGACAGGGTGGGAACTGAAGCTTTCTTT.

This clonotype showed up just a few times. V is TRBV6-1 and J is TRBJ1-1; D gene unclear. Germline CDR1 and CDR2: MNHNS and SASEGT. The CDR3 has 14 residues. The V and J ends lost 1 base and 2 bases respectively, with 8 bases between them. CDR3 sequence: CASSEEWGNTEAFF. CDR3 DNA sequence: TGTGCCAGCAGTGAAGAGTGGGGAAACACTGAAGCTTTCTTT.

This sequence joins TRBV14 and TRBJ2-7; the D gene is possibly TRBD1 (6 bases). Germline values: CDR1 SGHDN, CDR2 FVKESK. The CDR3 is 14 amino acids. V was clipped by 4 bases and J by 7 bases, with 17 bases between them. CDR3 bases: TGTGCCAGCAGCCCATGGCCAGGGGCACAGGAGCAGTACTTC. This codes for CASSPWPGAQEQYF.

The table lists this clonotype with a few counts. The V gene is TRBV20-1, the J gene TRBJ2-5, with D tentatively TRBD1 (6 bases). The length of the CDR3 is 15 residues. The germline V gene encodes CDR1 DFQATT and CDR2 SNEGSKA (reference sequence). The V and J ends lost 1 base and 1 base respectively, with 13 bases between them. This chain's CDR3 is CSARALDRIQETQYF. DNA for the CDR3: TGCAGTGCTAGAGCCCTTGACAGGATCCAAGAGACCCAGTACTTC.

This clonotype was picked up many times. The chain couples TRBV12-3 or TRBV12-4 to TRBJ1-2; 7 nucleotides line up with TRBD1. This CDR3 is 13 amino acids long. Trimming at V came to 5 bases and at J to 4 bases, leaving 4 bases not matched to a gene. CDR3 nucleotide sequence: TGTGCCAGCAGTCCTGGACAGGTCTATGGCTACACCTTC. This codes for CASSPGQVYGYTF.

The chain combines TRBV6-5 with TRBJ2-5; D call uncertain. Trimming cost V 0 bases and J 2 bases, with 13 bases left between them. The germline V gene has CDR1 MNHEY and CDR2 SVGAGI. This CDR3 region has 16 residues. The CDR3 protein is CASSYSWQMNQETQYF. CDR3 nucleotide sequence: TGTGCCAGCAGTTACTCTTGGCAGATGAATCAAGAGACCCAGTACTTC.

The CDR3 nucleotides read TGCGCCAGCAGTGAAGGGCTAGCGGGGGCCCAGTACTTC. Translating gives CASSEGLAGAQYF. This chain uses TRBV10-2 with TRBJ2-7; 10 bases are shared with TRBD2. Trimming at V came to 3 bases and at J to 10 bases, leaving 6 bases not matched to a gene. CDR3 size: 13 residues. Germline V gives CDR1 WSHSY, CDR2 SAAADI.

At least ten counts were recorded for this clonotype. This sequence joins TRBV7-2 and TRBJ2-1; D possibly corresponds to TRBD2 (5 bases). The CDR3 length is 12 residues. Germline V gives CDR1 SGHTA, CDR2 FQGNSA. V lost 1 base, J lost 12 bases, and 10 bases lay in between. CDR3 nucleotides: TGTGCCAGCAGCTTAGAGGGAACTAGGCAGTTCTTC. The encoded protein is CASSLEGTRQFF.